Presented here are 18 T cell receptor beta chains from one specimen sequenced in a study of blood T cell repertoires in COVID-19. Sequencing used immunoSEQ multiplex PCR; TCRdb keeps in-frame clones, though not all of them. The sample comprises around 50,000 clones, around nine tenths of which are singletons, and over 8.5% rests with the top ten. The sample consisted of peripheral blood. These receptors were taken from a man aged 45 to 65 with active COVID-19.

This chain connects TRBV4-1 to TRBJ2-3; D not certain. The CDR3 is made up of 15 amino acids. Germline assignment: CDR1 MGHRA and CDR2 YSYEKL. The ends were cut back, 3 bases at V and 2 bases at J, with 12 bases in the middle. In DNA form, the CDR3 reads TGCGCCAGCAGCCAGGCGCTGGGCCTCACAGATACGCAGTATTTT. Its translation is CASSQALGLTDTQYF.

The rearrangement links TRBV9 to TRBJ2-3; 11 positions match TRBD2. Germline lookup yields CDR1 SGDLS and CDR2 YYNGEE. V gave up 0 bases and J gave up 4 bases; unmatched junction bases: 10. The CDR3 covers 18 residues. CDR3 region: CASSVALAGGSGADTQYF. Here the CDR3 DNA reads TGTGCCAGCAGCGTAGCCTTAGCGGGAGGGTCCGGGGCAGATACGCAGTATTTT.

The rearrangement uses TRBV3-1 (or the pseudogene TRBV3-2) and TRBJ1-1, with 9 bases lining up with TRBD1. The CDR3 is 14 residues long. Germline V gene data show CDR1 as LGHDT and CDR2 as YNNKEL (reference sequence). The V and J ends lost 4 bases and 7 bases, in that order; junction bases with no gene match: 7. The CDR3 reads CASSLQGAGGEAFF. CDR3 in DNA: TGTGCCAGCAGCCTACAGGGGGCGGGGGGTGAAGCTTTCTTT.

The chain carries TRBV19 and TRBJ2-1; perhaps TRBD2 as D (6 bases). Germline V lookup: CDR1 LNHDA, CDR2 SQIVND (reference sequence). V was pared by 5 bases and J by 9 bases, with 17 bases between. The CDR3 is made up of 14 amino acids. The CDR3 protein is CASSSREIEGEQFF. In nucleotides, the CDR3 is TGTGCCAGTAGTTCCCGGGAGATAGAAGGTGAGCAGTTCTTC.

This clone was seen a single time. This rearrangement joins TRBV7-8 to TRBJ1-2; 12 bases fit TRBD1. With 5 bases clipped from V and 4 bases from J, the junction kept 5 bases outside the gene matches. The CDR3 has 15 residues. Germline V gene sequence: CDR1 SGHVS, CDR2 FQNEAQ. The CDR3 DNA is TGTGCCAGCAGCATGGGGACAGGGGGCATCTATGGCTACACCTTC. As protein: CASSMGTGGIYGYTF. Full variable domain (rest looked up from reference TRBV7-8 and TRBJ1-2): GAGVSQSPRYKVAKRGQDVALRCDPISGHVSLFWYQQALGQGPEFLTYFQNEAQLDKSGLPSDRFFAERPEGSVSTLKIQRTQQEDSAVYLCASSMGTGGIYGYTFGSGTRLTVV.

The CDR3 DNA is TGTGCCAGCAGTAATGATGGACAGAACACTGAAGCTTTCTTT. Protein sequence: CASSNDGQNTEAFF. V usage is TRBV28 and J usage is TRBJ1-1, with D possibly TRBD1 on 5 matching bases. Germline values: CDR1 MDHEN, CDR2 SYDVKM. The CDR3 length is 14 residues. Between the trimmed V and J ends, which lost 5 bases and 1 base, there was a span of 11 bases.

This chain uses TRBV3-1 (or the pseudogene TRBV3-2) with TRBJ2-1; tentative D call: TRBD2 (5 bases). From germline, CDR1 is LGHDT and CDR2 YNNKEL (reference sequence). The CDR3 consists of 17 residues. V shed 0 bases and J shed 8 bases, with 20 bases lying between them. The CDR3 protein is CASSQEQLGRLGDEQFF. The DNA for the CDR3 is TGTGCCAGCAGCCAAGAACAACTAGGCCGCCTGGGCGATGAGCAGTTCTTC.

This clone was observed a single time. The CDR3 loop is CAWSGGQGTYEQYF. For the CDR3, the DNA is TGTGCCTGGAGTGGGGGACAGGGGACCTACGAGCAGTACTTC. V gene TRBV30 combines with J gene TRBJ2-7, with 10 bases identical to TRBD1. CDR3 length: 14 residues. V was clipped by 1 base and J by 2 bases; unmatched bases: 2. Germline V gene lookup returns CDR1 GTSNPN and CDR2 SVGIG (reference sequence).

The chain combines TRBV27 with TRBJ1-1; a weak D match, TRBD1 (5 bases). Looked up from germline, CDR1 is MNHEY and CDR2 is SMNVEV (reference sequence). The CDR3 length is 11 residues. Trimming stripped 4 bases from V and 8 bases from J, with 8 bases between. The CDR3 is CASSSTAEAFF. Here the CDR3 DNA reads TGTGCCAGCAGTTCGACAGCAGAAGCTTTCTTT.

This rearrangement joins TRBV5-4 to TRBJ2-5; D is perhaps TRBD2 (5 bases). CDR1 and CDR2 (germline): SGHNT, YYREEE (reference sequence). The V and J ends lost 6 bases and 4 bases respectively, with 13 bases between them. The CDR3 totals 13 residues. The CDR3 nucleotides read TGTGCCAGCACCGAGGGTGAGGGAGAGACCCAGTACTTC. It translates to CASTEGEGETQYF.

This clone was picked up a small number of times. The CDR3 sequence: CASSLGPYGEQYF. The CDR3 DNA reads as TGTGCCAGCAGCTTGGGGCCGTACGGGGAGCAGTACTTC. This chain joins TRBV5-5 and TRBJ2-7; D is unclear. The CDR3 covers 13 residues. The germline gives CDR1 SGHKS, CDR2 YYEKEE (reference sequence). V was cut by 0 bases and J by 7 bases, with 11 bases left in between.

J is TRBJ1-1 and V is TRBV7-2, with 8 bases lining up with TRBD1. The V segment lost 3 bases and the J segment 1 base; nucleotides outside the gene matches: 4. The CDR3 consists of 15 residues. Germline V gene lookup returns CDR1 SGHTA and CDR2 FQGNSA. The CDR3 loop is CASSFQGTGNTEAFF. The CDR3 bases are TGTGCCAGCAGCTTCCAGGGGACAGGGAACACTGAAGCTTTCTTT.

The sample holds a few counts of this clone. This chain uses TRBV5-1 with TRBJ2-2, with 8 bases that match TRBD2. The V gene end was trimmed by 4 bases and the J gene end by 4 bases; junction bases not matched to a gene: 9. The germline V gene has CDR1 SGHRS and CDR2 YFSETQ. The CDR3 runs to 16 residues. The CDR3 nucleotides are TGCGCCAGCAGCCCCCGAGCGGGAGCGGGCACCGGGGAGCTGTTTTTT. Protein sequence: CASSPRAGAGTGELFF.

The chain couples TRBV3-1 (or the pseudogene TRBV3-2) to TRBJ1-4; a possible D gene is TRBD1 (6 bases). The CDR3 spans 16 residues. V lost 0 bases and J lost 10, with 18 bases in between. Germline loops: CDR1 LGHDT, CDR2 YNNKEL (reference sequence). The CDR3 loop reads CASSQESGEGEVKLFF. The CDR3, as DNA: TGTGCCAGCAGCCAAGAATCAGGGGAGGGGGAAGTAAAACTGTTTTTT.

The CDR3 spells CASGPPLRDLGGYTF. CDR3 bases: TGTGCTAGTGGTCCGCCGCTTCGGGATTTGGGAGGCTACACCTTC. The V gene is TRBV12-5, the J gene TRBJ1-2; D not certain. The CDR3 length is 15 residues. Germline lookup yields CDR1 LGHNT and CDR2 FRNRAP. The germline V and J ends were trimmed by 5 bases and 8 bases, with 21 bases remaining between them.

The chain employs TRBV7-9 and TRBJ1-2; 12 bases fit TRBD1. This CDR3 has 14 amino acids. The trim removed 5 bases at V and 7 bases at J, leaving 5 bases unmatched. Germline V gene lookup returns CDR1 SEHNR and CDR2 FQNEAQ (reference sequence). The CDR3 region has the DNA TGTGCCAGCAGCCCGGGACAGGGGGCGAGTGGCTACACCTTC. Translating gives CASSPGQGASGYTF.

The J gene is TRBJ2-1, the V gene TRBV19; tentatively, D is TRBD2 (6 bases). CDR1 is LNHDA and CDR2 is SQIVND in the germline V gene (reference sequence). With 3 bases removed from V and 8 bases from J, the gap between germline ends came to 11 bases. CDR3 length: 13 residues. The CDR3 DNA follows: TGTGCCAGTAGTATGGGGCCGGGGGATGAGCAGTTCTTC. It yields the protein CASSMGPGDEQFF.

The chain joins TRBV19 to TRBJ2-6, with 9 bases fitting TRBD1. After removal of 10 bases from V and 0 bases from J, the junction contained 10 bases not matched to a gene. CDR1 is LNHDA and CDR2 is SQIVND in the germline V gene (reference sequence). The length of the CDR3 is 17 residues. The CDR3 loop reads CATSKGQGPSGANVLTF. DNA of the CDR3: TGTGCCACCTCCAAGGGACAGGGTCCCTCTGGGGCCAACGTCCTGACTTTC.